These T cell receptor beta chains were read from a single sample in a study of regulatory T cells. The protocol was immunoSEQ multiplex PCR, while the TCRdb copy is restricted to in-frame clones and leaves out a portion. The repertoire consists of under 7,000 clones, with 85% to 90% occurring once and the leading ten covering approximately 1.9%. Source material: CD4+ Tregs sorted from blood. The receptors derive from a person aged 18 to 35 with CD3G deficiency. Both conserved end residues are part of each CDR3. A D gene is named only where the DNA matches it firmly. The size field is filled for only some rows; it gives once, few, many or a size class.

cdr3_length: 13; v_call: TRBV6-1; d_call: -; clone_size: once; j_call: TRBJ2-7; cdr3_nt: TGTGCCAGCAGCCTCCAGGGCTCCTACGAGCAGTACTTC; cdr3_aa: CASSLQGSYEQYF
cdr3_length: 15; v_call: TRBV5-1; d_call: TRBD1; clone_size: -; j_call: TRBJ2-5; cdr3_nt: TGCGCCAGCAGACCGGGACAGGGAGCGGCAGAGACCCAGTACTTC; cdr3_aa: CASRPGQGAAETQYF
cdr3_length: 12; v_call: TRBV30; d_call: -; clone_size: once; j_call: TRBJ2-5; cdr3_nt: TGTGCCTGGAGTGTCGGGAAAGAGACCCAGTACTTC; cdr3_aa: CAWSVGKETQYF
cdr3_length: 11; v_call: TRBV20-1; d_call: -; clone_size: -; j_call: TRBJ2-3; cdr3_nt: TGCAGTGCTACAAACACAGATACGCAGTATTTT; cdr3_aa: CSATNTDTQYF
cdr3_length: 14; v_call: TRBV28; d_call: -; clone_size: -; j_call: TRBJ2-7; cdr3_nt: TGTGCCAGCAGTTTTGCCGGGAGCTCCTACGAGCAGTACTTC; cdr3_aa: CASSFAGSSYEQYF
cdr3_length: 14; v_call: TRBV7-6; d_call: TRBD2; clone_size: -; j_call: TRBJ2-3; cdr3_nt: TGTGCCAGCAGCTTAGGACTAGCTGGAGATACGCAGTATTTT; cdr3_aa: CASSLGLAGDTQYF
cdr3_length: 13; v_call: TRBV30; d_call: TRBD2; clone_size: -; j_call: TRBJ2-3; cdr3_nt: TGTGCCTGGAGTCCAGCGGGACCAGATACGCAGTATTTT; cdr3_aa: CAWSPAGPDTQYF
cdr3_length: 17; v_call: TRBV19; d_call: -; clone_size: -; j_call: TRBJ2-1; cdr3_nt: TGTGCCAGTAGTATAAGAGGCGGGATCGGCGGATACAATGAGCAGTTCTTC; cdr3_aa: CASSIRGGIGGYNEQFF
cdr3_length: 14; v_call: TRBV7-8; d_call: TRBD2; clone_size: -; j_call: TRBJ2-1; cdr3_nt: TGTGCCAGCAGCACCCCGGGACTATACAATGAGCAGTTCTTC; cdr3_aa: CASSTPGLYNEQFF
cdr3_length: 14; v_call: TRBV11-2; d_call: -; clone_size: -; j_call: TRBJ1-6; cdr3_nt: TGTGCCAGCAGGACCGGGACTCTGGGTTCACCCCTCCACTTT; cdr3_aa: CASRTGTLGSPLHF
cdr3_length: 14; v_call: TRBV5-1; d_call: -; clone_size: once; j_call: TRBJ1-1; cdr3_nt: TGCGCCAGCAGCTTACACCCAGCGAACACTGAAGCTTTCTTT; cdr3_aa: CASSLHPANTEAFF
cdr3_length: 14; v_call: TRBV28; d_call: -; clone_size: few; j_call: TRBJ1-5; cdr3_nt: TGTGCCAGCAGTTTACAGGAGTTCCGACAGCCCCAGCATTTT; cdr3_aa: CASSLQEFRQPQHF
cdr3_length: 15; v_call: TRBV19; d_call: -; clone_size: -; j_call: TRBJ1-5; cdr3_nt: TGTGCCAGTAGTCCCTCGGGATATAGCAATCAGCCCCAGCATTTT; cdr3_aa: CASSPSGYSNQPQHF
cdr3_length: 14; v_call: TRBV5-1; d_call: -; clone_size: -; j_call: TRBJ2-7; cdr3_nt: TGCGCCAGCAGCTTGGCCGGGGGGCGCGACGAGCAGTACTTC; cdr3_aa: CASSLAGGRDEQYF
cdr3_length: 15; v_call: TRBV18; d_call: -; clone_size: -; j_call: TRBJ2-6; cdr3_nt: TGTGCCAGCTCATCTAAGAGCTCTGGGGCCAACGTCCTGACTTTC; cdr3_aa: CASSSKSSGANVLTF